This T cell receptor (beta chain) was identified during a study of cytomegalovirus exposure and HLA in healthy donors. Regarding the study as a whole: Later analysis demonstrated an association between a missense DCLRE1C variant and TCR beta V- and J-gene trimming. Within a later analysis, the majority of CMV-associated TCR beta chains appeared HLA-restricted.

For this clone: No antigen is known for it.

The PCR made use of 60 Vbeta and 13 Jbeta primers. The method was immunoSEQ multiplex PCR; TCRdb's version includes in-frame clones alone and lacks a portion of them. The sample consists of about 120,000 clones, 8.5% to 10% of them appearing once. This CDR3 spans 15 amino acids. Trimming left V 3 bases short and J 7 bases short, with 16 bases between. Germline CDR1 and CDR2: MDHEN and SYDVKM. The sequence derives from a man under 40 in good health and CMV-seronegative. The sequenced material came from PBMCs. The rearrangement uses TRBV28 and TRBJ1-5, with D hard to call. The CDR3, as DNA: TGTGCCAGCAGTTTGGCCCGAAAGGCGGTACAGCCCCAGCATTTT. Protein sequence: CASSLARKAVQPQHF.